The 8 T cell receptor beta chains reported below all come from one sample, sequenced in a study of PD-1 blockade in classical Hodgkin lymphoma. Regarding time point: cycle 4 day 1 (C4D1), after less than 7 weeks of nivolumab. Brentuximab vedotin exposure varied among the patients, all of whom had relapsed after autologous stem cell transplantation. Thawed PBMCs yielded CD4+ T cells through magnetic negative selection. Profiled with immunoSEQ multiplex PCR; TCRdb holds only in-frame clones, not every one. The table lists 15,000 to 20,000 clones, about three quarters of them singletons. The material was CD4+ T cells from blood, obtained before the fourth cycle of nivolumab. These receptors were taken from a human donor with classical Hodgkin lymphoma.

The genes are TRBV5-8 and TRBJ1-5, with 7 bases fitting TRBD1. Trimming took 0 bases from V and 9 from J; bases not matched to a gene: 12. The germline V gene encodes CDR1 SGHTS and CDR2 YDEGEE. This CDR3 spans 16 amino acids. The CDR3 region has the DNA TGTGCCAGCAGCTTGGGGACATACAGGGGTGGGGGGCCCCAGCATTTT. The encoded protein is CASSLGTYRGGGPQHF. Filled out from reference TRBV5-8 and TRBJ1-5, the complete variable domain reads EAGVTQSPTHLIKTRGQQATLRCSPISGHTSVYWYQQALGLGLQFLLWYDEGEERNRGNFPPRFSGRQFPNYSSELNVNALELEDSALYLCASSLGTYRGGGPQHFGDGTRLSIL.

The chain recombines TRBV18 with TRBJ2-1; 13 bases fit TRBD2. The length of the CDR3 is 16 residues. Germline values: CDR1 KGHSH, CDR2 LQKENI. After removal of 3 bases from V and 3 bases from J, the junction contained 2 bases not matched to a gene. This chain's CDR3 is CASSPTSGGYYNEQFF. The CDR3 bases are TGTGCCAGCTCACCGACTAGCGGGGGGTACTACAATGAGCAGTTCTTC.

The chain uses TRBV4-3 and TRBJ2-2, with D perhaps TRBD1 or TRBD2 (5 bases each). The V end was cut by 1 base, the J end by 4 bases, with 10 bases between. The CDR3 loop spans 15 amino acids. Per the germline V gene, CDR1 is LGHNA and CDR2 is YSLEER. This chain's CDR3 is CASSQVGTSTGELFF. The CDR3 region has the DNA TGCGCCAGCAGCCAAGTAGGGACGAGCACCGGGGAGCTGTTTTTT.

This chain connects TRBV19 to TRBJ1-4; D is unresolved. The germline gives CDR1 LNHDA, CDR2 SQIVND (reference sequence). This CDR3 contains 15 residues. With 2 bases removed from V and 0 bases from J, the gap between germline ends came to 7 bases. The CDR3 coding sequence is TGTGCCAGTAGTATATTACGACCAACTAATGAAAAACTGTTTTTT. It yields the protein CASSILRPTNEKLFF. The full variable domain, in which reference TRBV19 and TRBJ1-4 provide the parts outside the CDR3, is DGGITQSPKYLFRKEGQNVTLSCEQNLNHDAMYWYRQDPGQGLRLIYYSQIVNDFQKGDIAEGYSVSREKKESFPLTVTSAQKNPTAFYLCASSILRPTNEKLFFGSGTQLSVL.

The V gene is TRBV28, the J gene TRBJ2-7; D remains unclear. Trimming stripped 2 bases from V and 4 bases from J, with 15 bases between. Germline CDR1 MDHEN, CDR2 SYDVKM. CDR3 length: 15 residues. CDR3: CASSLIVQVNYEQYF. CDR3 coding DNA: TGTGCCAGCAGTTTAATAGTCCAGGTGAATTACGAGCAGTACTTC. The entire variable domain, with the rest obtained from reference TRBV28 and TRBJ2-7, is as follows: DVKVTQSSRYLVKRTGEKVFLECVQDMDHENMFWYRQDPGLGLRLIYFSYDVKMKEKGDIPEGYSVSREKKERFSLILESASTNQTSMYLCASSLIVQVNYEQYFGPGTRLTVT.

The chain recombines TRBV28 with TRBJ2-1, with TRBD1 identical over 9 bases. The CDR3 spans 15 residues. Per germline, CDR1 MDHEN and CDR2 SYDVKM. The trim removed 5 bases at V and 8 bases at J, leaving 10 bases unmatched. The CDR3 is CASSIGTGSRHEQFF. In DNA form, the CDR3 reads TGTGCCAGCAGTATCGGGACAGGGTCCCGCCATGAGCAGTTCTTC.

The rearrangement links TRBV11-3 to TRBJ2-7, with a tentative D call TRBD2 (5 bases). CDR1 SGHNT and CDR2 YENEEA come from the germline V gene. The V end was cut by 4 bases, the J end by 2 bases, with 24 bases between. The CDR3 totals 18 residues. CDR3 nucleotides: TGTGCCAGCAGCTCAATCCCCGGGGAACTTGAGGTCCCCTACGAGCAGTACTTC. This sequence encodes CASSSIPGELEVPYEQYF.

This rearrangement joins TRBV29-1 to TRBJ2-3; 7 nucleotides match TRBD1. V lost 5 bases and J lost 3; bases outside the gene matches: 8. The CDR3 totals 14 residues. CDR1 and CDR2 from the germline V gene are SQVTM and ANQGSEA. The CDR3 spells CSVLRQGATDTQYF. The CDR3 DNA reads TGCAGCGTTCTTAGACAGGGTGCAACAGATACGCAGTATTTT.